This TCR beta chain was documented in a study of metastatic and nonmetastatic thyroid tumors. For the study at large: The comparison covered peripheral blood and tumor or nodule tissue in malignant and benign thyroid patients.

Broader study findings: Reports indicated that malignant thyroid tumors showed significantly higher TCR beta diversity than benign nodules did, in blood and tumor.

This clone was seen many times. The antigen is undetermined. Study processing details: For papillary thyroid cancer, a distant-metastasis classifier was constructed from CDR3 differences observed across clinicopathological groups. Via MiXCR, TCRdb re-called the PCR reads. V and J calls and clone size were set by TCRdb, not the authors. Of 84,000 or so clones listed, 8% to 9.5% were seen once; the top ten hold 8.8%. The V end lost 4 bases, the J end lost 1 base, and 24 bases lay between the germline ends. The CDR3 has 19 amino acids. Germline CDR1 LNHDA, CDR2 SQIVND (reference sequence). Every patient was untreated before thyroid surgery.

Sequencing used blood. J is TRBJ2-3 and V is TRBV19; the D gene could be TRBD1 or TRBD2 (6 bases each). This TCR derives from a female donor with papillary thyroid cancer or a benign thyroid nodule (not recorded which). Some clones in this sample may be carry-over from other donors' samples. CDR3 DNA: TGTGCCAGTAGTACTCGAGTCTCCGGGTGGGGGGCTGGCACAGATACGCAGTATTTT. It codes for CASSTRVSGWGAGTDTQYF.